A single sample is the source of the 14 T cell receptor beta chains below, sequenced in a study of T cell repertoires in cytomegalovirus infection. TCRdb recomputed calls from the reads with MiXCR, one row per CDR3 protein. The data contain about 740,000 distinct CDR3 sequences, 35% to 40% of them singletons. Material: PBMCs. All receptors come from a human donor in good health (CMV status not recorded). Some clones in this sample may be carry-over from other donors' samples.

With regard to this clonotype: Relative to the germline gene, one junction end is altered; a read error may explain this. V usage is TRBV11-2 and J usage is TRBJ2-3, with D perhaps TRBD2 (6 bases). Germline loops: CDR1 SGHAT, CDR2 FQNNGV. CDR3 length equals 15 residues. The chain's CDR3 is CASSPFGSPTETQYF. The CDR3 coding sequence is TGTGCCAGCAGCCCCTTCGGGAGCCCCACAGAGACGCAGTATTTT.

V usage is TRBV29-1 and J usage is TRBJ2-1; no definite D call. The CDR3 contains 15 residues. The germline gives CDR1 SQVTM, CDR2 ANQGSEA. V was pared by 6 bases and J by 1 base, with 16 bases between. The CDR3 bases are TGCAGCGTCCTGGACCAGGAAACTTCCTACAATGAGCAGTTCTTC. It codes for CSVLDQETSYNEQFF.

A remark on this clonotype: The junction does not match germline at one end; this may be a read error. The genes are TRBV7-7 and TRBJ2-1, with 14 bases lining up with TRBD2. The CDR3 covers 20 residues. CDR1 and CDR2 from the germline V gene are SSHAT and FNYEAQ (reference sequence). The CDR3 spells CASSQGLAGDGLSWDNEQFF. In DNA form, the CDR3 reads TGTGCTAGCAGTCAGGGACTAGCGGGAGATGGTTTGTCTTGGGACAATGAGCAGTTCTTC.

The gene calls are TRBV28 and TRBJ1-4; D ambiguous. The germline V and J ends were trimmed by 3 bases and 3 bases, with 8 bases remaining between them. CDR1 and CDR2 from the germline V gene are MDHEN and SYDVKM. This CDR3 contains 14 residues. CDR3 residues: CASSFGQANEKLFF. CDR3 DNA sequence: TGTGCCAGCAGTTTTGGGCAGGCTAATGAAAAACTGTTTTTT. Filled out from reference TRBV28 and TRBJ1-4, the complete variable domain reads DVKVTQSSRYLVKRTGEKVFLECVQDMDHENMFWYRQDPGLGLRLIYFSYDVKMKEKGDIPEGYSVSREKKERFSLILESASTNQTSMYLCASSFGQANEKLFFGSGTQLSVL.

The genes are TRBV7-2 and TRBJ2-1; 9 bases map to TRBD1. The CDR3 contains 15 residues. The junction had 3 bases not matched to a gene; V was cut back by 4 bases and J by 2 bases. CDR1 is SGHTA, CDR2 FQGNSA, per germline. The CDR3: CASSSRQGAYNEQFF. The CDR3 DNA follows: TGTGCCAGCAGCTCCCGACAGGGGGCCTACAATGAGCAGTTCTTC.

This clonotype was seen repeatedly, ten times or more. V and J are TRBV20-1 and TRBJ1-1; TRBD1 matches at 7 bases. Germline V gene lookup returns CDR1 DFQATT and CDR2 SNEGSKA (reference sequence). V was pared by 6 bases and J by 0 bases, with 10 bases of the junction left unmatched. The CDR3 loop spans 15 amino acids. CDR3: CSAVGAGTVNTEAFF. CDR3 in DNA: TGCAGTGCCGTGGGTGCCGGGACAGTGAACACTGAAGCTTTCTTT.

The J gene is TRBJ2-1, the V gene TRBV7-2; 7 bases line up with TRBD2. Germline CDR1 and CDR2: SGHTA and FQGNSA. The CDR3 extends over 16 amino acids. The V and J ends lost 4 bases and 9 bases, in that order; junction bases with no gene match: 15. The DNA of the CDR3 is TGTGCCAGCAGCTCAGCCCCCCCCTTACTAGCGCCTGAGCAGTTCTTC. Translating gives CASSSAPPLLAPEQFF.

In its sample, this clonotype was seen a few times. The chain carries TRBV29-1 and TRBJ2-7; perhaps TRBD2 as D (7 bases). The length of the CDR3 is 15 residues. Germline values: CDR1 SQVTM, CDR2 ANQGSEA. V was trimmed by 0 bases and J by 3 bases, leaving 15 bases between them. The CDR3 bases are TGCAGCGTTGAAGATGGGGGGGACACTAGCTACGAGCAGTACTTC. Residues: CSVEDGGDTSYEQYF.

The chain employs TRBV5-1 and TRBJ2-3; 9 bases map to TRBD1. This CDR3 is 14 amino acids long. CDR1 is SGHRS, CDR2 YFSETQ, per germline. V was pared by 3 bases and J by 4 bases, with 3 bases of the junction left unmatched. The CDR3 loop reads CASSSDRGADTQYF. Here the CDR3 DNA reads TGCGCCAGCAGCTCGGACAGGGGAGCAGATACGCAGTATTTT.

The rearrangement links TRBV29-1 to TRBJ2-4; D unclear. CDR1 is SQVTM, CDR2 ANQGSEA, per germline. CDR3 length: 13 amino acids. V lost 5 bases and J lost 2, with 10 bases in between. The CDR3 coding sequence is TGCAGCGTTTTAGTGGGTACCAAAAACATTCAGTACTTC. As protein: CSVLVGTKNIQYF. The variable domain in full, with the rest retrieved from reference TRBV29-1 and TRBJ2-4, is SAVISQKPSRDICQRGTSLTIQCQVDSQVTMMFWYRQQPGQSLTLIATANQGSEATYESGFVIDKFPISRPNLTFSTLTVSNMSPEDSSIYLCSVLVGTKNIQYFGAGTRLSVL.

This CDR3 reads CASSATSGSTYEQYF. The CDR3 DNA reads TGTGCCAGCAGCGCTACTAGCGGTAGCACCTACGAGCAGTACTTC. V gene TRBV6-8 combines with J gene TRBJ2-7; 8 bases agree with TRBD2. Trimming at V came to 6 bases and at J to 2 bases, leaving 9 bases not matched to a gene. CDR1 is MNHGY, CDR2 SAAAGT, per germline. The CDR3 length is 15 residues.

This rearrangement joins TRBV11-2 to TRBJ2-1, with no clear D. In germline, CDR1 is SGHAT, CDR2 FQNNGV. Trimming stripped 0 bases from V and 11 bases from J, with 11 bases between. CDR3 length equals 13 residues. The CDR3 sequence: CASSLEATDKQFF. The CDR3 DNA reads as TGTGCCAGCAGCTTAGAGGCGACCGATAAGCAGTTCTTC.

The chain has TRBV19 and TRBJ1-1, with D maybe TRBD1 (5 bases). With 4 bases removed from V and 11 bases from J, the gap between germline ends came to 14 bases. Germline CDR1 and CDR2: LNHDA and SQIVND (reference sequence). The CDR3 spans 12 residues. CDR3 DNA: TGTGCCAGTAGTACCGTTGGGGGATACGCTTTCTTT. Amino acids: CASSTVGGYAFF.

The chain carries TRBV7-9 and TRBJ2-1; 14 bases line up with TRBD2. CDR3 length: 15 residues. J was trimmed by 7 bases and V by 5 bases; bases with no gene match: 4. CDR1 is SEHNR and CDR2 is FQNEAQ in the germline V gene (reference sequence). CDR3 region: CASSRTSGGMNEQFF. The CDR3 DNA sequence: TGTGCCAGCAGCCGGACTAGCGGGGGGATGAATGAGCAGTTCTTC.